This record concerns one T cell receptor (beta chain) sequence. What it recognizes is unknown. This record comes from a study of cytomegalovirus exposure and HLA in healthy donors. Study as a whole: Roughly 85 million unique TCRs from HLA-typed donors were held in an early release of data.

Study outcomes and limitations: In an earlier analysis, most TCR beta V segments were productive about 87% or about 30% of the time.

Germline values: CDR1 SEHNR, CDR2 FQNEAQ (reference sequence). The CDR3 consists of 15 residues. V gave up 1 base and J gave up 0 bases, with 8 bases separating them. Both 60 Vbeta primers and 13 Jbeta primers went into the PCR. The method was immunoSEQ multiplex PCR; TCRdb's version includes in-frame clones alone and lacks a portion of them. The data contain approximately 110,000 clones, around three quarters of them singletons. The TCR originated in a man aged 50 or older in good health and CMV-seropositive. Sequencing used PBMCs. The chain links TRBV7-9 to TRBJ2-3; TRBD2 might be the D (5 bases). In DNA form, the CDR3 reads TGTGCCAGCAGCTTAGGAGCGGTGAGCACAGATACGCAGTATTTT. Protein product: CASSLGAVSTDTQYF.